These 11 T cell receptor beta chains originate from one sample sequenced in a study of blood T cell repertoires in COVID-19. The protocol was immunoSEQ multiplex PCR, while the TCRdb copy is restricted to in-frame clones and leaves out a portion. The sample carries roughly 260,000 clones, roughly 86% recorded once. The sequenced sample was peripheral blood. The receptors derive from a woman between 45 and 60 years old with acute or convalescent COVID-19.

This sequence joins TRBV6-1 and TRBJ2-3, with D possibly TRBD2 on 6 matching bases. The CDR3 contains 14 residues. CDR1 MNHNS and CDR2 SASEGT come from the germline V gene. V was pared by 1 base and J by 5 bases, with 10 bases between. The CDR3 DNA reads TGTGCCAGCAGTGAAGTTATGGGGGGAGATACGCAGTATTTT. Its translation: CASSEVMGGDTQYF.

The chain has TRBV7-3 and TRBJ2-7, with D unclear. Germline lookup yields CDR1 SGHTA and CDR2 FQGTGA. The V end was cut by 5 bases, the J end by 2 bases, with 22 bases between. The CDR3 loop spans 17 amino acids. CDR3 nucleotides: TGTGCCAGCAGCCTACTCGGCTCTGAGGTACGGCCCTACGAGCAGTACTTC. The encoded protein is CASSLLGSEVRPYEQYF.

The chain recombines TRBV28 with TRBJ2-7; D perhaps matches TRBD2 (5 bases). Trimming cost V 7 bases and J 9 bases, with 16 bases left between them. The CDR3 has 12 residues. Germline V CDR1 and CDR2: MDHEN, SYDVKM. CDR3 region: CASTSVGRGQYF. For the CDR3, the DNA is TGTGCCAGCACCTCTGTGGGCCGGGGGCAGTACTTC. Complete variable domain (other parts from reference TRBV28 and TRBJ2-7): DVKVTQSSRYLVKRTGEKVFLECVQDMDHENMFWYRQDPGLGLRLIYFSYDVKMKEKGDIPEGYSVSREKKERFSLILESASTNQTSMYLCASTSVGRGQYFGPGTRLTVT.

The chain links TRBV7-2 to TRBJ1-4, with D maybe TRBD1 (6 bases). Germline CDR1 and CDR2: SGHTA and FQGNSA. This CDR3 contains 16 residues. Deletions cut 0 bases from V and 6 bases from J, with 14 bases between. CDR3 protein: CASSLARTAWDEKLFF. DNA for the CDR3: TGTGCCAGCAGCTTAGCCAGGACAGCGTGGGATGAAAAACTGTTTTTT.

The chain uses TRBV30 and TRBJ2-3, with a possible D match to TRBD2 (6 bases). This CDR3 region has 14 residues. Trimming took 4 bases from V and 0 from J, leaving 11 bases between them. Germline V gene lookup returns CDR1 GTSNPN and CDR2 SVGIG (reference sequence). The CDR3 DNA sequence: TGTGCCTGGAAGGCGGGAACTAGCACAGATACGCAGTATTTT. Protein product: CAWKAGTSTDTQYF. Full variable domain (rest looked up from reference TRBV30 and TRBJ2-3): SQTIHQWPATLVQPVGSPLSLECTVEGTSNPNLYWYRQAAGRGLQLLFYSVGIGQISSEVPQNLSASRPQDRQFILSSKKLLLSDSGFYLCAWKAGTSTDTQYFGPGTRLTVL.

The chain joins TRBV7-9 to TRBJ2-7, with TRBD2 as a possible D gene (6 bases). This CDR3 comprises 16 residues. CDR1 SEHNR and CDR2 FQNEAQ come from the germline V gene (reference sequence). V dropped 2 bases and J dropped 0 bases, with 14 bases sitting between them. DNA of the CDR3: TGTGCCAGCAGCTTAACCCCGGGTAGCGGCTCCTACGAGCAGTACTTC. It specifies CASSLTPGSGSYEQYF.

The J gene is TRBJ2-1, the V gene TRBV5-8; D may be TRBD2 (6 bases). Between the trimmed V and J ends, which lost 0 bases and 3 bases, there was a span of 10 bases. The germline V gene encodes CDR1 SGHTS and CDR2 YDEGEE. The CDR3 spans 15 residues. CDR3 sequence reads: CASSLAGRRYNEQFF. Here the CDR3 DNA reads TGTGCCAGCAGCTTGGCAGGGAGGCGCTACAATGAGCAGTTCTTC.

This rearrangement joins TRBV2 to TRBJ2-2, with D possibly being TRBD2 (5 bases). From germline, CDR1 is SNHLY and CDR2 FYNNEI. This CDR3 is built from 14 residues. Trimming left V 7 bases short and J 3 bases short, with 12 bases between. The CDR3 sequence: CASKTSGYTGELFF. As DNA, the CDR3 is TGTGCCAGCAAGACGAGCGGCTACACCGGGGAGCTGTTTTTT.

CDR3 loop: CASSLEHPKSEAFF. The CDR3 nucleotides read TGTGCCAGCAGCCTCGAACATCCGAAATCTGAAGCTTTCTTT. The chain has TRBV4-2 and TRBJ1-1; D is ambiguous. This CDR3 contains 14 residues. Germline loops: CDR1 LGHNA, CDR2 YNFKEQ. V lost 4 bases to trimming and J lost 6 bases, with 15 bases between them.

J is TRBJ2-6 and V is TRBV19; D is perhaps TRBD1 (6 bases). The CDR3 sequence is 19 residues long. Germline CDR1 reads LNHDA; CDR2 reads SQIVND (reference sequence). The germline V and J ends were trimmed by 4 bases and 0 bases, with 19 bases remaining between them. DNA of the CDR3: TGTGCCAGTAGTACGCCCCCCGGGACAACAAACTCTGGGGCCAACGTCCTGACTTTC. Translated, it gives CASSTPPGTTNSGANVLTF.

The rearrangement uses TRBV5-1 and TRBJ2-7; D possibly corresponds to TRBD1 (5 bases). The germline V gene encodes CDR1 SGHRS and CDR2 YFSETQ. Trimming pared 0 bases from V and 5 bases from J, leaving 12 bases between. The length of the CDR3 is 14 residues. CDR3 in DNA: TGCGCCAGCAGCTTGGCGACAGTACGTGACGAGCAGTACTTC. Its translation is CASSLATVRDEQYF.